This T cell receptor beta chain came from a study of blood T cell repertoires in COVID-19 (dated by TCRdb to the early 2020s). Study-level background: The collaborator samples originated in the United States, Italy and Spain and spanned the acute and convalescent phases of COVID-19. The prospective study material was composed of cDNA or gDNA derived from T cells, B-cell-depleted T cells, or PBMCs. Deeply sampled blood TCRbeta repertoires from subjects exposed to, actively infected with, or recovered from COVID-19 were included in the dataset. A freely available public database, intended as a resource for researchers studying the immune response to SARS-CoV-2, is where the repertoires were released. The samples were drawn from the first 160 participants of the ongoing ImmuneRACE study and from over a thousand subjects provided by 6 global collaborators. The sample metadata nearly always contained a de-identified subject ID, COVID-19 status, age in years and sex. Where HLA class I and class II types were available, the types were taken from metadata supplied by the sample provider, not from assay-based typing.

From a lookup of the germline V gene, CDR1 and CDR2 are MDHEN and SYDVKM. Trimming accounts for 7 bases at V and 3 bases at J, while the number of junction bases matched to no gene is 16. There are 18 amino acids in the CDR3, from cysteine to phenylalanine inclusive. Of the read, only the CDR3 DNA is kept; its 54 bases are in frame from base 1. Points the paper makes about the study in general: The quantity of clinical and demographic metadata differed by source and by participant and was supplied without curation.

TCRbeta CDR3 regions were amplified from genomic DNA using the immunoSEQ Assay, a bias-controlled multiplex PCR. The original methods were these. Within the assay, amplification of reference gene primers was used to estimate how many nucleated cells each sample contained. To quantify the absolute abundance of each unique TCRbeta CDR3 rearrangement, sequence reads were collapsed and filtered. For each sample, productive Simpson clonality was calculated as the square root of Simpson's diversity index across productive rearrangements. TCRdb retrieved this table from immuneACCESS and kept in-frame rearrangements only. Not all clones are present; in checked studies, unresolved V genes account for under half, and no reason is known for the remainder. V and J calls plus clone size are reproduced from that table; the DNA served to infer D and trimming. Counted in this sample were approximately 100,000 clones; roughly 85% of them appeared once. The biggest ten clones account for around 2.2% of the sample.

Notes on this clone: This receptor's antigen is unknown. Qualities for individual bases were not recorded, and no much larger clone is one base off.

Whole blood was collected in K2EDTA tubes by collaborating institutions according to the institutions' own protocols. For TCRbeta analysis, collaborators shipped samples as frozen whole blood, isolated PBMCs, or DNA extracted from either of those sample types. Material: peripheral blood. Recombination joined TRBV28 with TRBJ2-5, with 11 bases matching TRBD2. This receptor was taken from a human donor in a cohort sampled during active COVID-19. The nucleotide sequence is TGTGCCAGCAACGCTCTAGCGGGGGGCCCCTCGGGGGAAGAGACCCAGTACTTC. Its protein product is CASNALAGGPSGEETQYF.